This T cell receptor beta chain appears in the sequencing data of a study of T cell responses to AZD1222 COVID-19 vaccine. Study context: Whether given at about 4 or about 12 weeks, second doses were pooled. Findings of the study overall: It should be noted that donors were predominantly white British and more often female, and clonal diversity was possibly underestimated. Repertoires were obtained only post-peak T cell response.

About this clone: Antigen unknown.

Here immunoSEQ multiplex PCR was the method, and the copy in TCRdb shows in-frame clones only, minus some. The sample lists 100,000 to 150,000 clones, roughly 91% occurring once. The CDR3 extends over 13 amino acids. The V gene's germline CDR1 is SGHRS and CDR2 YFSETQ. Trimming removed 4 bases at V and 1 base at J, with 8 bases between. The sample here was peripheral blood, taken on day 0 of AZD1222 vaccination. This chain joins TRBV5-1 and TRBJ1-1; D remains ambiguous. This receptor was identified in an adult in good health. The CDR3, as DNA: TGCGCCAGCAGCCTTTTTCAGAACACTGAAGCTTTCTTT. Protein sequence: CASSLFQNTEAFF.